The clone carrying this T cell receptor beta chain was seen a single time. As yet, its antigen is unknown. These data originate in a study of T cell responses to AZD1222 COVID-19 vaccine. Study at large: Whether given at about 4 or about 12 weeks, second doses were pooled.

The length of the CDR3 is 14 residues. Trimming took 5 bases from V and 5 from J, leaving 16 bases between them. The germline CDR1 and CDR2 sequences are MDHEN and SYDVKM. General study points: Baseline seropositives among AZD1222 recipients totaled only six or seven. Spike regions recognized by vaccine-associated CD4 TCRs spanned the protein, led by 160-218 and 743-854. Recipients of two AZD1222 doses showed rising Spike-specific TCR breadth and depth.

Sequencing used immunoSEQ multiplex PCR; TCRdb keeps in-frame clones, though not all of them. The sample includes about 120,000 clones, roughly 90% of them seen just once. This TCR was recovered from an adult in good health. Sequencing used peripheral blood, obtained on day 0 of AZD1222 vaccination. J is TRBJ2-7 and V is TRBV28; D gene uncertain. Written as DNA, the CDR3 is TGTGCCAGCAGTCTGGTGGAGCCTGGGCACGAGCAGTACTTC. It codes for CASSLVEPGHEQYF.